This passage covers 15 T cell receptor beta chains from one sample sequenced in a study of blood T cells in healthy people across ages. A sample-barcoded 5' primer and a J-beta primer mix were used in a second PCR of about 6 to 11 cycles. Via MiXCR, TCRdb re-called the 5' RACE reads, giving one row per CDR3 protein. The sample lists nearly 800,000 distinct CDR3 sequences; 20% to 30% were seen once. These sequences were also reported in another study, on T cells of mothers and their children.

The specimen was blood. The receptors here all came from a boy younger than 18 in good health.

The genes are TRBV28 and TRBJ1-2; no clear D gene. This CDR3 has 12 residues. V gave up 2 bases and J gave up 6 bases, with 7 bases separating them. CDR1 and CDR2 from the germline V gene are MDHEN and SYDVKM. The chain's CDR3 is CASSLRLDGYTF. DNA of the CDR3: TGTGCCAGCAGTTTAAGGCTCGATGGCTACACCTTC.

A word on this clonotype: A much larger clone sits a single nucleotide away, making a read error possible. The V and J genes are TRBV20-1 and TRBJ1-1; D might be TRBD1 (5 bases). CDR3 size: 13 residues. The V end was cut by 6 bases, the J end by 0 bases, with 11 bases between. Germline V gives CDR1 DFQATT, CDR2 SNEGSKA (reference sequence). The CDR3 DNA reads as TGCAGTGCGGGCGGGACCTTGAACACTGAAGCTTTCTTT. Amino acid sequence: CSAGGTLNTEAFF.

The V and J genes are TRBV28 and TRBJ2-7; 9 nucleotides match TRBD2. The CDR3 is 17 residues long. Germline-derived CDR1 and CDR2 are MDHEN and SYDVKM. V shed 6 bases and J 0 bases; nucleotides not matched to a gene: 12. CDR3 sequence (DNA): TGTGCCAGCAGGTCGCGTGGACTAGCGTTTGGCTCCTACGAGCAGTACTTC. Translation gives CASRSRGLAFGSYEQYF.

The V call is TRBV27, the J call TRBJ1-1; 8 bases line up with TRBD1. The CDR3 runs to 13 residues. J gave up 3 bases and V 6 bases, and 3 bases lay outside the gene matches. Looked up from germline, CDR1 is MNHEY and CDR2 is SMNVEV (reference sequence). The CDR3 coding sequence is TGTGCCAGCAGATCGGACAGGGACACTGAAGCTTTCTTT. This gives the protein CASRSDRDTEAFF.

This rearrangement joins TRBV2 to TRBJ1-5; tentatively, D is TRBD1 (6 bases). Germline V gene lookup returns CDR1 SNHLY and CDR2 FYNNEI. The V gene lost 6 bases and the J gene lost 4 bases, with 10 bases spanning the gap. This CDR3 has 13 residues. CDR3 region: CASSGDINQPQHF. In nucleotides, the CDR3 is TGTGCCAGCAGCGGGGACATAAATCAGCCCCAGCATTTT.

This clonotype appeared many times. The V call is TRBV20-1, the J call TRBJ2-1; 13 nucleotides align to TRBD2. V gave up 3 bases and J gave up 7 bases; unmatched junction bases: 9. The CDR3 loop spans 16 amino acids. Germline lookup yields CDR1 DFQATT and CDR2 SNEGSKA (reference sequence). In DNA form, the CDR3 reads TGCAGTGCTAGGAGGACTAGCGGGAGATGGGGTAATGAGCAGTTCTTC. It is translated as CSARRTSGRWGNEQFF.

V gene TRBV5-1 combines with J gene TRBJ2-7, with TRBD1 identical over 7 bases. The V segment lost 0 bases and the J segment 5 bases; nucleotides outside the gene matches: 8. Germline loops: CDR1 SGHRS, CDR2 YFSETQ. CDR3 length equals 15 residues. CDR3 DNA sequence: TGCGCCAGCAGCTTGGCCACCAAAACAGGGGACGAGCAGTACTTC. It yields the protein CASSLATKTGDEQYF.

The CDR3 region has the DNA TGTGCCAGCAGTGAGAAGGACGGGTCCTACAATGAGCAGTTCTTC. It specifies CASSEKDGSYNEQFF. The chain joins TRBV7-8 to TRBJ2-1; D is ambiguous. The CDR3 runs 15 residues. In germline, CDR1 is SGHVS, CDR2 FQNEAQ. V shed 6 bases and J shed 1 base, with 13 bases lying between them.

This clonotype was detected only a few times. The J gene is TRBJ1-2, the V gene TRBV28; D may be TRBD1 (6 bases). The V and J ends lost 2 bases and 1 base respectively, with 11 bases between them. The CDR3 loop spans 15 amino acids. CDR1 and CDR2 (germline): MDHEN, SYDVKM. The DNA for the CDR3 is TGTGCCAGCAGTTTACGTCAGGGGTTTAACTATGGCTACACCTTC. Translating it yields CASSLRQGFNYGYTF.

The chain is built from TRBV6-5 and TRBJ2-3; 9 nucleotides agree with TRBD2. Germline CDR1 MNHEY, CDR2 SVGAGI. The CDR3 contains 17 residues. V was clipped by 0 bases and J by 3 bases; unmatched bases: 7. CDR3 DNA: TGTGCCAGCAGTTACTCCATAGCGGGGGTAGGAACAGATACGCAGTATTTT. This sequence encodes CASSYSIAGVGTDTQYF.

The chain has TRBV6-9 and TRBJ1-4; the D is unclear. The V and J ends lost 6 bases and 3 bases respectively, with 20 bases between them. Germline V gene sequence: CDR1 MNHGY, CDR2 SVAAGI. The CDR3 sequence is 17 residues long. The CDR3 DNA reads as TGTGCCAGCAGCCCGAGGACCCAAGTAGAGGCTAATGAAAAACTGTTTTTT. Its translation is CASSPRTQVEANEKLFF.

This clonotype has more than one count but fewer than ten. The CDR3 DNA reads as TGCAGTGCTAGACACCCCCTAGGTGGTTCACCCCTCCACTTT. It codes for CSARHPLGGSPLHF. The chain links TRBV20-1 to TRBJ1-6; D gene unclear. V dropped 2 bases and J dropped 9 bases, with 14 bases sitting between them. The V gene's germline CDR1 is DFQATT and CDR2 SNEGSKA (reference sequence). CDR3 size: 14 residues.

This clonotype was observed a handful of times. The V and J genes are TRBV20-1 and TRBJ1-5, with D maybe TRBD1 (6 bases). Germline V gives CDR1 DFQATT, CDR2 SNEGSKA (reference sequence). The CDR3 is 13 residues long. The CDR3 protein is CRFSGPRGRPQHF. CDR3 sequence (DNA): TGCAGGTTTTCGGGCCCCAGGGGTCGGCCCCAGCATTTT.

This clonotype was counted a single time. The chain joins TRBV15 to TRBJ1-1; no reliable D call. This CDR3 comprises 15 residues. CDR1 is LNHNV, CDR2 YYDKDF, per germline (reference sequence). Between the trimmed V and J ends, which lost 0 bases and 0 bases, there was a span of 8 bases. The CDR3 sequence is CATSRDRTVNTEAFF. CDR3 DNA sequence: TGTGCCACCAGCAGAGATAGGACGGTGAACACTGAAGCTTTCTTT.

The sample holds a few counts of this clonotype. V is TRBV29-1 and J is TRBJ2-1; 9 bases map to TRBD2. The junction had 15 bases not matched to a gene; V was cut back by 0 bases and J by 9 bases. The CDR3 is made up of 17 amino acids. Germline loops: CDR1 SQVTM, CDR2 ANQGSEA. The CDR3 reads CSVEDWSAGGPGSEQFF. DNA for the CDR3: TGCAGCGTTGAAGACTGGTCGGCGGGAGGGCCGGGCAGTGAGCAGTTCTTC.